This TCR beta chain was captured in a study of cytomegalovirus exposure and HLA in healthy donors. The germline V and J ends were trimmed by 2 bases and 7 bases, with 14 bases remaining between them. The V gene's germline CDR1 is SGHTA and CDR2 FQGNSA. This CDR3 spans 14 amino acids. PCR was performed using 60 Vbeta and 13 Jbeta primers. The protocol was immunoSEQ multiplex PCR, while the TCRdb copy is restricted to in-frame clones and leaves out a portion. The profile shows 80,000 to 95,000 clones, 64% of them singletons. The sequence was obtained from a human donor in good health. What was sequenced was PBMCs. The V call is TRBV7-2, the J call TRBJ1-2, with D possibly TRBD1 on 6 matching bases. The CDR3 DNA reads TGTGCCAGCAGCTTACGCCAGGGGTTTCGTGGCTACACCTTC. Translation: CASSLRQGFRGYTF.